This TCR beta chain was identified during a study of glioma-infiltrating T cells after dendritic cell vaccination. Before vaccination, two weeks after the third vaccination, and at progression, PBMC were collected. The J segment lost 5 bases and the V segment lost 2 bases, leaving 4 bases of the junction unmatched. The CDR3 runs 14 residues. The germline CDR1 and CDR2 sequences are ENHRY and SYGVKD. The PCR used 60 V beta and 13 J beta primers. Here immunoSEQ multiplex PCR was the method, and the copy in TCRdb shows in-frame clones only, minus some. The data contain about 21,000 clones, 75% to 85% of them singletons.

The sequencing used blood, collected before dendritic cell vaccination. J is TRBJ2-5 and V is TRBV10-3; 8 bases map to TRBD1. The TCR originated in a human donor with glioblastoma. CDR3 loop: CAISEGTGGETQYF. CDR3 in DNA: TGTGCCATCAGTGAGGGCACAGGGGGGGAGACCCAGTACTTC.